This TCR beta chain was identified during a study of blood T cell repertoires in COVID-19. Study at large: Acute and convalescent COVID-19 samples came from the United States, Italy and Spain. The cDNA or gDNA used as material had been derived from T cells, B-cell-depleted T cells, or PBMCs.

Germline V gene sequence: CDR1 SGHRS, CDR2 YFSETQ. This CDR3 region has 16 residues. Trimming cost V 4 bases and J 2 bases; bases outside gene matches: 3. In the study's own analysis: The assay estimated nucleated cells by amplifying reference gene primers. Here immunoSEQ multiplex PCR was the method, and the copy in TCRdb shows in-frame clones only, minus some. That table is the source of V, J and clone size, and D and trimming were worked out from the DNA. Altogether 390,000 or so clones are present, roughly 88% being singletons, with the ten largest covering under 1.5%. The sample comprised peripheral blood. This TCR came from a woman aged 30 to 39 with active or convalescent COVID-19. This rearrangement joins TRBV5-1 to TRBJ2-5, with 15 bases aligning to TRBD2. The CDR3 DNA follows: TGCGCCAGCAGCCGCGGACTAGCGGGAGGGCAAGAGACCCAGTACTTC. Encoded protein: CASSRGLAGGQETQYF.